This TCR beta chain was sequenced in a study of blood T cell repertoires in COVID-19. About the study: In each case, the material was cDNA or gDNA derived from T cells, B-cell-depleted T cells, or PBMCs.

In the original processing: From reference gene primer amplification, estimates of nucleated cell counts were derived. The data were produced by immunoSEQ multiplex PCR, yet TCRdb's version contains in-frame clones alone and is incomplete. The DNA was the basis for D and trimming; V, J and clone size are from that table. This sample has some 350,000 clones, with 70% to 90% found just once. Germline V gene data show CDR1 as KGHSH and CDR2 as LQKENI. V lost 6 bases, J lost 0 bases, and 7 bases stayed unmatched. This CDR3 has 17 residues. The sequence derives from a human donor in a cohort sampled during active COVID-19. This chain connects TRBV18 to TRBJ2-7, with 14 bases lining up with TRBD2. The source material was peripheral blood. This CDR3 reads CASSRGLAGASSYEQYF. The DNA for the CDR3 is TGTGCCAGCTCCCGGGGACTAGCGGGGGCGAGCTCCTACGAGCAGTACTTC.